The clone carrying this T cell receptor (beta chain) was counted at least ten times. TCRdb called the 5' RACE reads again in MiXCR, with one record for every CDR3 protein. The repertoire holds roughly 80,000 distinct CDR3 sequences, with about 5.6% as singletons. This record belongs to a study of neurological immune-mediated disorders. Time point noted: longitudinal time-point 2. The receptor comes from a woman aged 60-75 years with multiple sclerosis. Material: PBMCs.

CDR3 sequence reads: CSALGDWAIQGVQNIQYF. CDR3 coding DNA: TGCAGTGCTTTGGGCGATTGGGCGATACAAGGGGTACAAAACATTCAGTACTTC. The chain joins TRBV20-1 to TRBJ2-4; a weak D match, TRBD1 (5 bases). The CDR3 spans 18 residues. Germline lookup yields CDR1 DFQATT and CDR2 SNEGSKA (reference sequence). V was trimmed by 5 bases and J by 5 bases, leaving 28 bases between them.